This T cell receptor beta chain appears in the sequencing data of a study of shared clonotypes between healthy human individuals. At the level of the study: There were three CD4 naive, three CD4 memory, two CD8 naive and one CD8 memory plates per donor.

Study-level findings and limits: Rarefaction demonstrated incomplete sorted-subset sequencing despite large depth. Sequencing depth was expected to affect clonotype sharing among donors. Richness estimates generally favored naive over memory subsets.

The CDR3 has 11 amino acids. V lost 5 bases and J 4 bases, leaving 3 bases between the germline ends. Germline CDR1 and CDR2: SEHNR and FQNEAQ (reference sequence). Notes on this clone: Its antigen is currently unknown.

Selected positively for CCR7 and CD45RO-negative, naive CD8 cells excluded terminally differentiated effector memory CD45RA+ cells. Only in-frame clones appear in the TCRdb table, and some are missing; sequencing was by immunoSEQ multiplex PCR. The sample consists of 760,000 or so clones, around 96% of them appearing once. The source of this sequence is a man aged 30 to 45 in good health. The J gene is TRBJ1-5, the V gene TRBV7-9; D not resolved. Sequencing was performed on naive CD8+ T cells sorted from blood. CDR3 residues: CASSQNQPQHF. The CDR3, as DNA: TGTGCCAGCAGCCAGAATCAGCCCCAGCATTTT. Drawing the rest from reference TRBV7-9 and TRBJ1-5, the complete variable domain is DTGVSQNPRHKITKRGQNVTFRCDPISEHNRLYWYRQTLGQGPEFLTYFQNEAQLEKSRLLSDRFSAERPKGSFSTLEIQRTEQGDSAMYLCASSQNQPQHFGDGTRLSIL.